The 8 T cell receptor beta chains in this list originate from one sample, sequenced in a study of blood T cell repertoires in COVID-19. Assay: immunoSEQ multiplex PCR; the TCRdb copy retains only in-frame clones and omits some. The sample has approximately 50,000 clones, 86% seen once. The sequenced sample consisted of peripheral blood. These receptors were obtained from an elderly woman with acute or convalescent COVID-19.

This clone was counted between two and nine times. The rearrangement links TRBV6-5 to TRBJ2-7; 7 nucleotides align to TRBD2. The V gene end was trimmed by 6 bases and the J gene end by 2 bases; junction bases not matched to a gene: 7. Germline V gene data show CDR1 as MNHEY and CDR2 as SVGAGI. The CDR3 sequence is 14 residues long. In DNA form, the CDR3 reads TGTGCCAGCAGACGTACGGCGGGGGCCTACGAGCAGTACTTC. Protein: CASRRTAGAYEQYF.

The chain has TRBV6-4 and TRBJ1-1; TRBD1 matches 8 bases. V shed 6 bases, J shed 1 base, and the junction held 4 bases outside the gene matches. Looked up from germline, CDR1 is MRHNA and CDR2 is SNTAGT. The CDR3 length is 14 residues. CDR3 amino acids: CASSAGQENTEAFF. In nucleotides, the CDR3 is TGTGCCAGCAGCGCGGGACAGGAGAACACTGAAGCTTTCTTT.

V gene TRBV25-1 combines with J gene TRBJ2-3; D is perhaps TRBD2 (6 bases). Germline CDR1 reads MGHDK; CDR2 reads SYGVNS. The V end lost 8 bases, the J end lost 2 bases, and 17 bases lay between the germline ends. The CDR3 extends over 15 amino acids. CDR3 DNA sequence: TGTGCCAGCTCACCTTCTAGCGCTCCCACAGATACGCAGTATTTT. It encodes CASSPSSAPTDTQYF.

The chain has TRBV6-4 and TRBJ1-1; TRBD1 is a possible D gene (5 bases). CDR3 size: 15 residues. V gave up 0 bases and J gave up 0 bases, with 8 bases separating them. Germline-derived CDR1 and CDR2 are MRHNA and SNTAGT. The CDR3 loop reads CASSDSIGVNTEAFF. CDR3 sequence (DNA): TGTGCCAGCAGTGACTCGATAGGGGTGAACACTGAAGCTTTCTTT.

The chain recombines TRBV3-1 (or the pseudogene TRBV3-2) with TRBJ1-1, with D perhaps matching TRBD1 (5 bases). Germline assignment: CDR1 LGHDT and CDR2 YNNKEL (reference sequence). The V end was cut by 2 bases, the J end by 9 bases, with 13 bases between. This CDR3 is built from 13 residues. The CDR3 sequence is CASSQREGVQAFF. The CDR3 nucleotides read TGTGCCAGCAGCCAAAGGGAAGGGGTCCAAGCTTTCTTT.

The gene calls are TRBV30 and TRBJ1-4; no firm D call. CDR3 length: 14 amino acids. The V gene's germline CDR1 is GTSNPN and CDR2 SVGIG (reference sequence). CDR3 in amino acids: CAVTPGTTNEKLFF. As DNA, the CDR3 is TGTGCGGTTACACCGGGGACAACTAATGAAAAACTGTTTTTT.

The V gene is TRBV27, the J gene TRBJ2-7; D gene unclear. Germline CDR1 and CDR2: MNHEY and SMNVEV (reference sequence). Trimming stripped 5 bases from V and 4 bases from J, with 21 bases between. The length of the CDR3 is 16 residues. CDR3 amino acids: CASSPTPHSLEYEQYF. Written as DNA, the CDR3 is TGTGCCAGCAGTCCTACTCCGCACAGCCTGGAATACGAGCAGTACTTC.

This chain links TRBV6-5 with TRBJ1-2; 9 bases fit TRBD1. This CDR3 has 15 amino acids. CDR1 MNHEY and CDR2 SVGAGI come from the germline V gene. The trim removed 6 bases at V and 6 bases at J, leaving 11 bases unmatched. CDR3 bases: TGTGCCAGCAGGCCACAGGGGGCGGAACGGAATGGCTACACCTTC. Protein: CASRPQGAERNGYTF.